These T cell receptor beta chains were read from a single sample in a study of PD-1 blockade in classical Hodgkin lymphoma. TCRdb's table, derived via immunoSEQ multiplex PCR, lists solely in-frame clones and lacks some. The profile covers under 130,000 clones, with over 85% appearing a single time and 19% taken by the ten largest. This sample comprised peripheral blood mononuclear cells (PBMCs), obtained before the fourth cycle of nivolumab. These TCRs come from a human donor with classical Hodgkin lymphoma. Each CDR3 is given with its conserved first and last residue. The order of the fields is J gene, D gene, V gene, clone size, CDR3 protein, CDR3 DNA. The D gene is left open where the match is weak. Size is stated for part of the rows, as once, few or many counts, or as a class when the clone is expanded.

TRBJ2-7 TRBD2 TRBV9 . CASSAGGSSYEQYF TGTGCCAGCAGCGCCGGGGGGAGCTCCTACGAGCAGTACTTC
TRBJ2-7 TRBD1 TRBV29-1 . CSAPTAGTGDGEQYF TGCAGCGCCCCAACGGCAGGGACAGGGGATGGGGAGCAGTACTTC
TRBJ2-5 . TRBV5-1 . CASSLGRVYQETQYF TGCGCCAGCAGCTTGGGAAGGGTGTACCAAGAGACCCAGTACTTC
TRBJ2-2 TRBD1 TRBV19 . CASRGDRGAANTGELFF TGTGCCAGTAGAGGGGACAGGGGTGCGGCGAACACCGGGGAGCTGTTTTTT
TRBJ2-1 . TRBV6-6 . CASSYSTGKNEQFF TGTGCCAGCAGTTACTCGACGGGTAAAAATGAGCAGTTCTTC
TRBJ2-1 TRBD2 TRBV29-1 once CSVVGLAGGKYNEQFF TGCAGCGTTGTTGGTCTAGCGGGAGGAAAATACAATGAGCAGTTCTTC
TRBJ2-7 TRBD2 TRBV10-3 . CAISEVLREGLNEQYF TGTGCCATCAGTGAAGTTCTGCGGGAGGGCCTGAACGAGCAGTACTTC
TRBJ2-7 TRBD1 TRBV30 . CAWGPGTGGDEQYF TGTGCCTGGGGTCCGGGGACAGGGGGTGACGAGCAGTACTTC
TRBJ2-7 TRBD1 TRBV18 . CASSPPPGGRDEQYF TGTGCCAGCTCACCCCCCCCAGGGGGCAGGGACGAGCAGTACTTC
TRBJ1-4 . TRBV5-1 . CASSLGLGHEKLFF TGCGCCAGCAGCTTGGGCCTAGGGCATGAAAAACTGTTTTTT
TRBJ2-7 TRBD2 TRBV4-1 . CASSQDGTSYYEQYF TGCGCCAGCAGCCAAGATGGGACTAGCTACTACGAGCAGTACTTC
TRBJ1-5 . TRBV6-5 . CASSYSNGEDQHF TGTGCCAGCAGTTACTCGAATGGGGAGGACCAGCATTTT
TRBJ1-5 . TRBV15 . CATSRDGSWGTQPQHF TGTGCCACCAGCAGAGATGGGTCATGGGGAACTCAGCCCCAGCATTTT
TRBJ2-2 . TRBV11-2 . CASSLGKNTGELFF TGTGCCAGCAGCTTAGGCAAGAACACCGGGGAGCTGTTTTTT
TRBJ2-3 TRBD2 TRBV7-9 once CASSPPLPSGRLTDTQYF TGTGCCAGCAGCCCCCCCCTTCCTAGCGGGAGACTCACAGATACGCAGTATTTT
TRBJ2-7 . TRBV18 . CASSPGLFVSDRTYEQYF TGTGCCAGCTCACCCGGTTTATTCGTTTCCGACAGGACCTACGAGCAGTACTTC
TRBJ2-7 . TRBV4-1 . CASSQEGSTLRAEQYF TGTGCCAGCAGCCAAGAGGGCAGCACACTTCGGGCCGAGCAGTACTTC
TRBJ1-2 . TRBV5-6 . CASSLNGEWGYTF TGTGCCAGCAGCTTGAATGGGGAATGGGGCTACACCTTC
TRBJ2-1 . TRBV7-2 . CASSLNWAANNEQFF TGTGCCAGCAGCTTAAATTGGGCCGCCAACAATGAGCAGTTCTTC
TRBJ2-6 . TRBV11-2 once CASSPNRVSGANVLTF TGTGCCAGCAGCCCGAACAGAGTCTCTGGGGCCAACGTCCTGACTTTC
TRBJ1-5 . TRBV10-3 . CAISEGRQANPSNQPQHF TGTGCCATCAGTGAAGGGAGGCAGGCTAATCCTAGCAATCAGCCCCAGCATTTT